A selection of T cell receptor beta chains follows, all from one sample in a study of cytomegalovirus exposure and HLA in healthy donors. TCRdb's table, derived via immunoSEQ multiplex PCR, lists solely in-frame clones and lacks some. The repertoire holds about 120,000 clones, around 81% seen once, with around 2.3% in the top ten. The sequenced sample consisted of PBMCs. Every receptor here comes from a woman in her thirties or forties in good health and CMV-seronegative. Both conserved end residues are part of each CDR3. The order of the fields is J gene, V gene, CDR3 protein.

TRBJ1-3 | TRBV6-1 | CASINSGNTIYF
TRBJ2-1 | TRBV7-2 | CASQSWRERNEQFF
TRBJ2-7 | TRBV30 | CAWKVRGSYEQYF
TRBJ2-7 | TRBV11-1 | CASSLFYGAGGSEQYF
TRBJ1-1 | TRBV6-1 | CASSDPYTEAFF
TRBJ2-1 | TRBV5-1 | CASSLLAGGPSEQFF
TRBJ2-7 | TRBV5-1 | CASKPLGGGTYEQYF
TRBJ2-5 | TRBV11-2 | CASSFRWTGDRETQYF
TRBJ1-1 | TRBV19 | CASLGDRGQPGTEAFF
TRBJ1-1 | TRBV6-6 | CASSYSWGGNTEAFF
TRBJ2-7 | TRBV27 | CASIGRAAEQYF
TRBJ2-7 | TRBV5-4 | CASTRIGTQSYEQYF
TRBJ2-2 | TRBV5-6 | CASSDTGLHGELFF
TRBJ2-5 | TRBV6-1 | CASSDRIGRETQYF
TRBJ2-7 | TRBV4-3 | CASSQKRSSYEQYF
TRBJ2-4 | TRBV19 | CASSIASGGITKNIQYF
TRBJ2-3 | TRBV27 | CASSLLGQGADTQYF
TRBJ1-2 | TRBV7-8 | CASSPGQGDGYTF
TRBJ2-2 | TRBV2 | CASSTRTQNTGELFF
TRBJ2-5 | TRBV30 | CAGLVAGGRETQYF
TRBJ2-2 | TRBV30 | CAWSVGQGNTGELFF
TRBJ1-3 | TRBV2 | CASSEQGPFSGNTIYF
TRBJ2-4 | TRBV28 | CASSFTGGIQYF
TRBJ1-1 | TRBV7-3 | CASSLFEGANTEAFF
TRBJ1-4 | TRBV4-2 | CASSQVEGVDEKLFF
TRBJ1-2 | TRBV5-6 | CASRPRGQGYGYTF
TRBJ1-1 | TRBV2 | CANKRRIGSNPEAFF
TRBJ1-5 | TRBV19 | CASSIAGSKVNQPQHF
TRBJ1-4 | TRBV2 | CASRPGQGSHKLFF
TRBJ2-1 | TRBV7-2 | CASSLMAPSYNEQFF
TRBJ1-5 | TRBV4-2 | CASSQAHRRYPGEPQHF
TRBJ2-5 | TRBV10-3 | CAIRSSGLQETQYF
TRBJ1-5 | TRBV6-5 | CASSYRDSNQPQHF
TRBJ2-5 | TRBV19 | CASSTYRQGQETQYF
TRBJ1-6 | TRBV19 | CASSMRGAIDNSPLHF
TRBJ2-1 | TRBV2 | CASSVAPGGQGKLADLYNEQFF
TRBJ2-5 | TRBV6-6 | CASGGGETQYF
TRBJ1-5 | TRBV6-1 | CASRKLQEYQPQHF
TRBJ2-7 | TRBV6-5 | CASSYLTGGGTYEQYF
TRBJ2-7 | TRBV5-5 | CASSSICHGRQEQYF
TRBJ2-7 | TRBV13 | CASSENSGYSGEQYF
TRBJ2-7 | TRBV2 | CASTSLRDSNYEQYF
TRBJ2-2 | TRBV9 | CASSGRTGGFANTGELFF
TRBJ2-1 | TRBV14 | CASSPGLAGAYNEQFF
TRBJ2-1 | TRBV4-1 | CASSQNKGDPRGYNEQFF
TRBJ1-6 | TRBV30 | CAWRETRQGRSPLHF
TRBJ2-7 | TRBV19 | CASSVSPGVAYEQYF
TRBJ2-1 | TRBV7-6 | CASSLGTSGVSSYNEQFF
TRBJ2-3 | TRBV29-1 | CSVRLAGGGDTQYF
TRBJ2-2 | TRBV5-1 | CASSLSSEPGELFF
TRBJ1-1 | TRBV6-1 | CASRRSTGTEAFF
TRBJ2-7 | TRBV5-3 | CARSGSSPAGQIDYEQYF
TRBJ1-5 | TRBV7-9 | CASSRGQSQPQHF
TRBJ2-7 | TRBV7-2 | CASSPAGLAGYEQYF